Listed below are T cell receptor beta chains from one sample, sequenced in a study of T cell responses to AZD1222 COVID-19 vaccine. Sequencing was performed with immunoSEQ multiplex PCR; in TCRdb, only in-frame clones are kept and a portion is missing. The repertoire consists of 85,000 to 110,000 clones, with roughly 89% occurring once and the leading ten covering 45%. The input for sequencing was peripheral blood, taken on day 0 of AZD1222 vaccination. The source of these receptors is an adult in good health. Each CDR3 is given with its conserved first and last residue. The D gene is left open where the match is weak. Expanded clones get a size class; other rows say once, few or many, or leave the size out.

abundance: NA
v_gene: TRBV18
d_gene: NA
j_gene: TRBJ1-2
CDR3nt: TGTGCCAGCTCACCTCTTGGGAGGGGCAACTATGGCTACACCTTC
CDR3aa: CASSPLGRGNYGYTF

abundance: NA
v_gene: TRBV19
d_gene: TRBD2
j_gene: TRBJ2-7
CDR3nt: TGTGCCAGTAGTAAGGCGGGAGGGACCAACGAGCAGTACTTC
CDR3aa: CASSKAGGTNEQYF

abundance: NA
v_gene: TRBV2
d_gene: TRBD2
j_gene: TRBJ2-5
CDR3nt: TGTGCCAGCAGGACGGGACTAGCGGAAGGGACCCAGTACTTC
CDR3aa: CASRTGLAEGTQYF

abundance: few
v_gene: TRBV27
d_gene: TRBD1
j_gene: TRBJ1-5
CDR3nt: TGTGCCAGCAGTTTATCGGGACAGGGACCAAGACAGCCCCAGCATTTT
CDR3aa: CASSLSGQGPRQPQHF

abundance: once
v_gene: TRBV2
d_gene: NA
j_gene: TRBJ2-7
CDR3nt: TGTGCCAGCAGGGGACCTCTGGGGTATGAGCAGTACTTC
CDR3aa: CASRGPLGYEQYF

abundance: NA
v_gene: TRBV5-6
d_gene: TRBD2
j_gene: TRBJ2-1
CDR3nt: TGTGCCAGCAGCCAAGACCGGGACTATGATTTGGATGGTGAGCAGTTCTTC
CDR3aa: CASSQDRDYDLDGEQFF

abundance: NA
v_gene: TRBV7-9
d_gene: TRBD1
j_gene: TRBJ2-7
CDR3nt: TGTGCCAGCAGCCGGGACAGGGGTGTCTCCTACGAGCAGTACTTC
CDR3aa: CASSRDRGVSYEQYF

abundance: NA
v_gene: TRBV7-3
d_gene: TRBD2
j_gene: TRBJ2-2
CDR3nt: TGTGCCAGCAGCTTGCACCGACTAGCGGGTCTGTCCGGGGAGCTGTTTTTT
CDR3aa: CASSLHRLAGLSGELFF

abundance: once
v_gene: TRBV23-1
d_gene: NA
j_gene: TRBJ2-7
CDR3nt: TGCGCCAGCACCTGGTGGCTAGCGCGAATCTACGAGCAGTACTTC
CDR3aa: CASTWWLARIYEQYF

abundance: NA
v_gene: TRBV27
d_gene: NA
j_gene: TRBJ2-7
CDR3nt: TGTGCCAGCTCACACAGAGGGCCCTACGAGCAGTACTTC
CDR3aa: CASSHRGPYEQYF

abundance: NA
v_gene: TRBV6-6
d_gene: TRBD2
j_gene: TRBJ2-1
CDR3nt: TGTGCCAGCAGTGGGACTAGCGGGAGACGGAATGAGCAGTTCTTC
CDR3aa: CASSGTSGRRNEQFF

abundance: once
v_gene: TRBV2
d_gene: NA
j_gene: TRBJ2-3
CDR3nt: TGTGCCAGCAGGTCCGGGACTGTAGGCACAGATACGCAGTATTTT
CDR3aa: CASRSGTVGTDTQYF

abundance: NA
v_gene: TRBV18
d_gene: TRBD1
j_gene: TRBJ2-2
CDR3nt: TGTGCCAGCTCACGCCAGGGACAGGTGACCGGGGAGCTGTTTTTT
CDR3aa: CASSRQGQVTGELFF

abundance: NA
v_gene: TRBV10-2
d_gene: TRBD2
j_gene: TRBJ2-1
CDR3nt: TGCGCCAGCAGTGACCCTCCCGGGACTAGCCACGCCAATGAGCAGTTCTTC
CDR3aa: CASSDPPGTSHANEQFF

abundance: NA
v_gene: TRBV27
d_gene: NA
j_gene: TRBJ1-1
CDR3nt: TGTGCCAGCAGTTTTAGCGTAAGAAACACTGAAGCTTTCTTT
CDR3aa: CASSFSVRNTEAFF

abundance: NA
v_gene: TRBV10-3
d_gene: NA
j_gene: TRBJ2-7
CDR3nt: TGTGCCATCAGTGGGTCAGCCTACGAGCAGTACTTC
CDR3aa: CAISGSAYEQYF

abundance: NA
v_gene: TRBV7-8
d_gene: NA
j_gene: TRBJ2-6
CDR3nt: TGTGCCAGCAGCGGCGCGGGCGCCAACGTCCTGACTTTC
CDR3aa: CASSGAGANVLTF

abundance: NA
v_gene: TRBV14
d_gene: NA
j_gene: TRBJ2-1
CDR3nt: TGTGCCAGCAGCCAAGTGCCAACCGTTGGGAATGAGCAGTTCTTC
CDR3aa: CASSQVPTVGNEQFF

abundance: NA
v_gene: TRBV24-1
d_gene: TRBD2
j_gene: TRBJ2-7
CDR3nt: TGTGCCACCAGTGATCCAGCGGGAGGCTACGAGCAGTACTTC
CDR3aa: CATSDPAGGYEQYF

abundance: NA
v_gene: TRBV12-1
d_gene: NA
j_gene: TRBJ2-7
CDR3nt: TGTGCCAGCACCAATTTGGGGACAGTAATTTTCCACGAGCAGTACTTC
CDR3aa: CASTNLGTVIFHEQYF

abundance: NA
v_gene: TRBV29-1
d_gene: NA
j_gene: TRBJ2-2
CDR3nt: TGCAGCGTTGAGTGGCTGACTGACACCGGGGAGCTGTTTTTT
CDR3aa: CSVEWLTDTGELFF

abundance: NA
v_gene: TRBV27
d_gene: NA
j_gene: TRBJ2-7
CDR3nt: TGTGCCAGCAGTTGGAGCGGTAGCTCCTACGAGCAGTACTTC
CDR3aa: CASSWSGSSYEQYF

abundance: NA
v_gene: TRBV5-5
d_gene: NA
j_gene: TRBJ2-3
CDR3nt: TGTGCCAGCAGCTTGGGACTTGAGATCACAGATACGCAGTATTTT
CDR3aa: CASSLGLEITDTQYF

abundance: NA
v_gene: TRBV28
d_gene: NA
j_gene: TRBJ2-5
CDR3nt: TGTGCCAGCAGTTTAGGGGTCAGGGGATCAGAGACCCAGTACTTC
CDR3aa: CASSLGVRGSETQYF

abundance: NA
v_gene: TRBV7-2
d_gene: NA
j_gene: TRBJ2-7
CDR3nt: TGTGCCAGCAGCCTAAGGACAGTGTTCTACGAGCAGTACTTC
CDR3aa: CASSLRTVFYEQYF

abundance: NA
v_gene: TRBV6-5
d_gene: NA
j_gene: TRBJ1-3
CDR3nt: TGTGCCAGCAGGGATATTTTCGCCTCTGGAAACACCATATATTTT
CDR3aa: CASRDIFASGNTIYF

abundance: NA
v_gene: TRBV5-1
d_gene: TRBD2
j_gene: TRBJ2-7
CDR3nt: TGCGCCAGCAGCCCCCGGGAAGCGGGAGCGTACGAGCAGTACTTC
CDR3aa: CASSPREAGAYEQYF

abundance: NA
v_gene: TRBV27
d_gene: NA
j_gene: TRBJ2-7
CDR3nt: TGTGCCAGCAGACGAACAGGGACCTACGAGCAGTACTTC
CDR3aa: CASRRTGTYEQYF

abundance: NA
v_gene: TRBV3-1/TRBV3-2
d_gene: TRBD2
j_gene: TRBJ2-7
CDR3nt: TGTGCCAGCAGCCTGGGACTAGCGGGAGGTCCCTACGAGCAGTACTTC
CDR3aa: CASSLGLAGGPYEQYF

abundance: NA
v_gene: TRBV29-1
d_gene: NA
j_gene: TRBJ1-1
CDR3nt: TGCAGCGTGGAAAAGATGGACACTGAAGCTTTCTTT
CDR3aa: CSVEKMDTEAFF

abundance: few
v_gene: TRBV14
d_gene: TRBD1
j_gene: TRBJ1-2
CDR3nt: TGTGCCAGCAGCCGGGGACAGACATCGTGGGGCTACACCTTC
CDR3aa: CASSRGQTSWGYTF

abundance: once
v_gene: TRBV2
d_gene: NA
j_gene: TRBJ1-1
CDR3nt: TGTGCCAGCAGTGGTACCGTCGACACTGAAGCTTTCTTT
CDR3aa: CASSGTVDTEAFF

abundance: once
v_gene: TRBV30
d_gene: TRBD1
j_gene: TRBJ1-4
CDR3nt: TGTGCCTGGAGTGCCGACAGGGGCACTAATGAAAAACTGTTTTTT
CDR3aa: CAWSADRGTNEKLFF

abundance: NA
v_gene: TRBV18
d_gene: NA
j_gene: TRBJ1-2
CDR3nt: TGTGCCAGCTCAGTGGACACCCATGGTGGCTACACCTTC
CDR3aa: CASSVDTHGGYTF

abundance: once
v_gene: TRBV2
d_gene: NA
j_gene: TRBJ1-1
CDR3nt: TGTGCCAGCAGGATACAGGGAATGGGAACTGAAGCTTTCTTT
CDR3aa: CASRIQGMGTEAFF

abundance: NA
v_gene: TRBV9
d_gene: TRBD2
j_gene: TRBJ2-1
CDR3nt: TGTGCCAGCAGCCTCATAGCGGGAGTATGCGACAATGAGCAGTTCTTC
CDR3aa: CASSLIAGVCDNEQFF

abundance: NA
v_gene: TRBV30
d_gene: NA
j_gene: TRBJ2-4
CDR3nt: TGTGCCTGGAGCCGGGTGGCAGGGGCGGCAGGGAAGGCCAAAAACATTCAGTACTTC
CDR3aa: CAWSRVAGAAGKAKNIQYF

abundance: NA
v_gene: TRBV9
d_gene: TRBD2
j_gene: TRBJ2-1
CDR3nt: TGTGCCAGCAGCGAGGGTCCTAGCGGCGGAGCCGTAGATGAGCAGTTCTTC
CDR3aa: CASSEGPSGGAVDEQFF

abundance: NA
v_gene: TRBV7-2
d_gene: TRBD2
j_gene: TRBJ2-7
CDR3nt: TGTGCCAGCAGCTTAGCGGGAGGGCTCCGGGAGCAGTACTTC
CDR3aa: CASSLAGGLREQYF

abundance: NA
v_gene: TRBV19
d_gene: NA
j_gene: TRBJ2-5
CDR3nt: TGTGCCAGTAGTATAGAAACAGGCGAGACCCAGTACTTC
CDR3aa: CASSIETGETQYF

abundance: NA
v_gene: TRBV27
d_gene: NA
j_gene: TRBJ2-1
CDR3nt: TGTGCCAGCAGTTTATTATGGGGCCCCTACAATGAGCAGTTCTTC
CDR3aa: CASSLLWGPYNEQFF

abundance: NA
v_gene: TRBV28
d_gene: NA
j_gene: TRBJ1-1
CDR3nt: TGTGCCAGCAGTTTTGAATTAGGGCTGGGGACTGAAGCTTTCTTT
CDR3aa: CASSFELGLGTEAFF

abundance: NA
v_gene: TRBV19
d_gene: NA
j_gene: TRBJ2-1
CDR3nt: TGTGCCACAGGGGCCCCTGGTTTTGAGCAGTTCTTC
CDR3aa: CATGAPGFEQFF

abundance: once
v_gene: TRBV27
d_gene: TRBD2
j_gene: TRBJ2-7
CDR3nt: TGTGCCAGCAGCCGCGGGGGGAACTACGAGCAGTACTTC
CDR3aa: CASSRGGNYEQYF

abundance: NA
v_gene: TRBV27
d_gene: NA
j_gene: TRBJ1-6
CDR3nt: TGTGCCAGCAGTTTAGGGGGGGTTTCACCCCTCCACTTT
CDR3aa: CASSLGGVSPLHF

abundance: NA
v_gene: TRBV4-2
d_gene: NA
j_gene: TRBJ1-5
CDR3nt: TGTGCCAGCAGCCAAGCGGGCGGCCAGCCCCAGCATTTT
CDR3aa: CASSQAGGQPQHF

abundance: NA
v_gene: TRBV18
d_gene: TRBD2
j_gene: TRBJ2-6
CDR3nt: TGTGCCAGCTCACCAGCGGCTAGCGGGTCTGGGGCCAACGTCCTGACTTTC
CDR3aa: CASSPAASGSGANVLTF

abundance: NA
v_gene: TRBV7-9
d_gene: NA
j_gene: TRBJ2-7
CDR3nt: TGTGCCAGCAGCTTAGAGGCAGGGTCGTCCTACGAGCAGTACTTC
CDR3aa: CASSLEAGSSYEQYF

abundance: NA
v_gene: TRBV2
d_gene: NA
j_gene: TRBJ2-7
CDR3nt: TGTGCCAGCAATCCCAAGACAGCCAGCTCCTACGAGCAGTACTTC
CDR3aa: CASNPKTASSYEQYF

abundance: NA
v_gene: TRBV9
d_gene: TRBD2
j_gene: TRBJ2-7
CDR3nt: TGTGCCAGCAGCGCCGGGGGGGGAGCGGGAGGATACGAGCAGTACTTC
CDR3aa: CASSAGGGAGGYEQYF

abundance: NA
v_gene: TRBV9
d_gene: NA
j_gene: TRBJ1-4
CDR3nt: TGTGCCAACCGAATAAGGGCCCTTCAAAAACTGTTTTTT
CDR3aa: CANRIRALQKLFF

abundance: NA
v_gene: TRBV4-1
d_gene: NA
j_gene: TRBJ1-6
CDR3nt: TGCGCCAGCAGCCAATTTTTAGGGAAAGGCTCCTATAATTCACCCCTCCACTTT
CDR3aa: CASSQFLGKGSYNSPLHF

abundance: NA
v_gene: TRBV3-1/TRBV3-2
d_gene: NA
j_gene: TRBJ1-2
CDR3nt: TGTGCCAGCAGCCGAGAGAACTATGGCTACACCTTC
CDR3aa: CASSRENYGYTF

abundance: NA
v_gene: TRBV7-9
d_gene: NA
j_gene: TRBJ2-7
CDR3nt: TGTGCCAGCAGCTTACCGGGCTCCTACGAGCAGTACTTC
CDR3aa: CASSLPGSYEQYF

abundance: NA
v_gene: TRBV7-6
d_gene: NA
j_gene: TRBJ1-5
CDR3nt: TGTGCCAGCAGTCAGACTTATCAGGGGCAGCCCCAGCATTTT
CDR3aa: CASSQTYQGQPQHF